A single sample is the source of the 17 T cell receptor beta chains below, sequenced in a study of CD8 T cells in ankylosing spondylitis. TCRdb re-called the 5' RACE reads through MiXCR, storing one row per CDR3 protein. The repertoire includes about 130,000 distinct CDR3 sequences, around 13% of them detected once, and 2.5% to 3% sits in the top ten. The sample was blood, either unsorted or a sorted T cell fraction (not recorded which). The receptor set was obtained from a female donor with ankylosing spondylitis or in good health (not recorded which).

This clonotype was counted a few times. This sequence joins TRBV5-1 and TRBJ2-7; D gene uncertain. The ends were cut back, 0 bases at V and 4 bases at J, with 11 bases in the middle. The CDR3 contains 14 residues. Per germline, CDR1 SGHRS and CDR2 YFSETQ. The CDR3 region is CASSLAGRAYEQYF. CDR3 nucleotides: TGCGCCAGCAGCTTGGCCGGCAGAGCATACGAGCAGTACTTC.

In DNA form, the CDR3 reads TGTGCCAGCAGTTTAATAGCGGGGGGGTCCGAGCAGTACTTC. Its protein is CASSLIAGGSEQYF. The V gene is TRBV28, the J gene TRBJ2-7; TRBD2 matches at 11 bases. Germline loops: CDR1 MDHEN, CDR2 SYDVKM. The CDR3 spans 14 residues. V lost 2 bases to trimming and J lost 6 bases; unmatched junction nucleotides: 3.

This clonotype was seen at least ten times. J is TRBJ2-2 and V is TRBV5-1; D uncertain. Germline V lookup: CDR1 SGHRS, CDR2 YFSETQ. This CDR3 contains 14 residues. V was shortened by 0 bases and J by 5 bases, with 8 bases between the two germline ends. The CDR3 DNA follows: TGCGCCAGCAGCTTGGACAGTATAACCGGGGAGCTGTTTTTT. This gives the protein CASSLDSITGELFF.

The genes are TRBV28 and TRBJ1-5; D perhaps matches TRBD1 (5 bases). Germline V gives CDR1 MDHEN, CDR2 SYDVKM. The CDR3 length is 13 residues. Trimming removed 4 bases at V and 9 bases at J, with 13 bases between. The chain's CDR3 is CASSSQGSGPQHF. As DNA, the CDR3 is TGTGCCAGCAGTTCTCAGGGTTCAGGGCCCCAGCATTTT.

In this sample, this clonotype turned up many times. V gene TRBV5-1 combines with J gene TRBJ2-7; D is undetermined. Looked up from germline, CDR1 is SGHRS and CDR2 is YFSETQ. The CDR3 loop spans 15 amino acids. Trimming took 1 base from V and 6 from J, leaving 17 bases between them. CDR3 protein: CASSLNTNNFGEQYF. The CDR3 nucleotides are TGCGCCAGCAGCTTGAACACAAACAACTTTGGCGAGCAGTACTTC.

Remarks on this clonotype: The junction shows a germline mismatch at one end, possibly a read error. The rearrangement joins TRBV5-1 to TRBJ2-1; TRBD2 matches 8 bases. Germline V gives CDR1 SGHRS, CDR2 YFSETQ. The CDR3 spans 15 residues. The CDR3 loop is CASSLSPSGYNEQSF. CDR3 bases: TGCGCCAGCAGCTTGTCCCCTAGCGGGTACAATGAGCAGTCCTTC.

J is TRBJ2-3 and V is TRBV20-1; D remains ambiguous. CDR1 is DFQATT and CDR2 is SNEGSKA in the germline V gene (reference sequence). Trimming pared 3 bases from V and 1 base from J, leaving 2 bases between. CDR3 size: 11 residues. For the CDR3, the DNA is TGCAGTGCTAGCCGCACAGATACGCAGTATTTT. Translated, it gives CSASRTDTQYF.

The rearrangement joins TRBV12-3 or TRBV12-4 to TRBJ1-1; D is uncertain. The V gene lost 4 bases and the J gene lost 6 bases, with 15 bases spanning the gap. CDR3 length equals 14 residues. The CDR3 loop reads CASSSTPRESEAFF. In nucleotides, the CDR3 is TGTGCCAGCAGTTCGACACCCCGGGAATCTGAAGCTTTCTTT.

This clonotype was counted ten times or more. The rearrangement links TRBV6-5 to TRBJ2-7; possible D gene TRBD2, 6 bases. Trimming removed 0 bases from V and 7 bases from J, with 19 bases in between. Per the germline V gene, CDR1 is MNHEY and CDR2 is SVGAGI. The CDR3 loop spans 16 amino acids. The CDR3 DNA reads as TGTGCCAGCAGTTACTCGGTTGGAGGGGCCATGGGTGAGCAGTACTTC. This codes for CASSYSVGGAMGEQYF.

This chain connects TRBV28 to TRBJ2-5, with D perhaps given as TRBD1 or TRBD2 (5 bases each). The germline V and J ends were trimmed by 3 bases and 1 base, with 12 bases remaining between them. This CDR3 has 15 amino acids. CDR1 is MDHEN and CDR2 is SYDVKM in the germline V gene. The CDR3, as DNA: TGTGCCAGCAGTTTGGGGGTGTTAGCCCAAGAGACCCAGTACTTC. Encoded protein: CASSLGVLAQETQYF. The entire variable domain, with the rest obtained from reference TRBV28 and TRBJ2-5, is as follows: DVKVTQSSRYLVKRTGEKVFLECVQDMDHENMFWYRQDPGLGLRLIYFSYDVKMKEKGDIPEGYSVSREKKERFSLILESASTNQTSMYLCASSLGVLAQETQYFGPGTRLLVL.

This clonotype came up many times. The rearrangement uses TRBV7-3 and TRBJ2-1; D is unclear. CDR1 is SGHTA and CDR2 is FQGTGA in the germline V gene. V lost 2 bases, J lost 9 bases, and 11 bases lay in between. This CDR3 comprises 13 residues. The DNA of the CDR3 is TGTGCCAGCAGCTTAGGTCTCACCACTGAGCAGTTCTTC. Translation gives CASSLGLTTEQFF.

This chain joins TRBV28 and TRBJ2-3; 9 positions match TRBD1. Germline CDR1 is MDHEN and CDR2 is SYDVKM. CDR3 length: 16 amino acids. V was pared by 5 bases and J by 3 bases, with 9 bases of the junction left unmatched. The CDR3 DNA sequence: TGTGCCAGCAGTCCCCGGACAGGGGTGTGGACAGATACGCAGTATTTT. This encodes CASSPRTGVWTDTQYF. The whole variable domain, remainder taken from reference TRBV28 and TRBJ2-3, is DVKVTQSSRYLVKRTGEKVFLECVQDMDHENMFWYRQDPGLGLRLIYFSYDVKMKEKGDIPEGYSVSREKKERFSLILESASTNQTSMYLCASSPRTGVWTDTQYFGPGTRLTVL.

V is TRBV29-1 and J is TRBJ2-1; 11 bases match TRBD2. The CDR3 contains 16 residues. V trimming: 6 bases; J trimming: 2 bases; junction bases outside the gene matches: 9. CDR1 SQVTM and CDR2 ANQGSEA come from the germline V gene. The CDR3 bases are TGCAGCGTCGTTCGACTAGCGGGATTAACCTACAATGAGCAGTTCTTC. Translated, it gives CSVVRLAGLTYNEQFF.

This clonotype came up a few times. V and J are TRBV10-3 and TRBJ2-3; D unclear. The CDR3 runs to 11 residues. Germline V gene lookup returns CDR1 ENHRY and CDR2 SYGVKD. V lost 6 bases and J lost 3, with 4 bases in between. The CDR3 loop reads CAIRWTDTQYF. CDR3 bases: TGTGCCATCAGGTGGACAGATACGCAGTATTTT.

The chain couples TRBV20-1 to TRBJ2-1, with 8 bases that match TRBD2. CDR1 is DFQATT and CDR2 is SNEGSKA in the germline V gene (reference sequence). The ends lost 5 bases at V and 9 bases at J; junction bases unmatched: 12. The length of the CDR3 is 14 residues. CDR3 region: CSAALSGNLAEQFF. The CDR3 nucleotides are TGCAGTGCTGCCCTTAGCGGGAATTTGGCTGAGCAGTTCTTC.

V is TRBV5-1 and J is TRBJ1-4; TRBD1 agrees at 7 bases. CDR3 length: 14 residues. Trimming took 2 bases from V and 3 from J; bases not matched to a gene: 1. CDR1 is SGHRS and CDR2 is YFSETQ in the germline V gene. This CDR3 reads CASSLQGSNEKLFF. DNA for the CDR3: TGCGCCAGCAGCTTACAGGGGTCTAATGAAAAACTGTTTTTT.

CDR3 nucleotide sequence: TGTGCCAGCAGGCTTGGACTAGCGGGGGGGACCACAGATACGCAGTATTTT. The encoded protein is CASRLGLAGGTTDTQYF. The chain links TRBV6-1 to TRBJ2-3; 15 bases are a match to TRBD2. The CDR3 runs 17 residues. J lost 2 bases, V lost 6 bases, and 6 bases had no gene match. Per germline, CDR1 MNHNS and CDR2 SASEGT.